These 13 T cell receptor beta chains came from one sample sequenced in a study of blood T cell repertoires in COVID-19. The table came from immunoSEQ multiplex PCR; TCRdb's copy has only in-frame clones and leaves some out. There are over 600,000 clones in the sample; around 90% occur only once, and 0.2% to 0.3% lies in the top ten. The sequenced sample consisted of peripheral blood. Receptor source: a woman under 30 with acute or convalescent COVID-19.

The rearrangement links TRBV10-3 to TRBJ2-7; the match to TRBD1 covers 8 bases. This CDR3 is built from 15 residues. The J segment lost 2 bases and the V segment lost 3 bases, leaving 6 bases of the junction unmatched. The germline V gene has CDR1 ENHRY and CDR2 SYGVKD. CDR3 nucleotides: TGTGCCATCAGTGAAGTGGGACAGGTTACCTACGAGCAGTACTTC. Encoded protein: CAISEVGQVTYEQYF.

The V gene is TRBV27, the J gene TRBJ1-4, with D possibly being TRBD1 (6 bases). Germline CDR1 is MNHEY and CDR2 is SMNVEV (reference sequence). Trimming shortened V by 5 bases and J by 5 bases, and 27 bases separated the two germline ends. CDR3 length: 19 residues. The CDR3, as DNA: TGTGCCAGCAGTAACATCACCCACCGAGAGGACAGAAGAAATGAAAAACTGTTTTTT. The encoded protein is CASSNITHREDRRNEKLFF.

In its sample, this clone was seen once. The chain carries TRBV7-9 and TRBJ1-3; unclear D gene. The CDR3 totals 16 residues. Trimming took 5 bases from V and 0 from J, leaving 14 bases between them. Per the germline V gene, CDR1 is SEHNR and CDR2 is FQNEAQ (reference sequence). CDR3 sequence: CASSPPGSLSGNTIYF. DNA for the CDR3: TGTGCCAGCAGCCCCCCAGGATCCCTCTCTGGAAACACCATATATTTT.

V and J are TRBV28 and TRBJ1-3, with a weak D call TRBD1 (5 bases). Germline V gene lookup returns CDR1 MDHEN and CDR2 SYDVKM. The CDR3 extends over 15 amino acids. The ends were cut back, 2 bases at V and 6 bases at J, with 14 bases in the middle. CDR3 sequence (DNA): TGTGCCAGCAGTTTAATTCAGGGAAGGTTAAACACCATATATTTT. It translates to CASSLIQGRLNTIYF. Variable domain in full (rest from reference TRBV28 and TRBJ1-3): DVKVTQSSRYLVKRTGEKVFLECVQDMDHENMFWYRQDPGLGLRLIYFSYDVKMKEKGDIPEGYSVSREKKERFSLILESASTNQTSMYLCASSLIQGRLNTIYFGEGSWLTVV.

This rearrangement joins TRBV6-2 or TRBV6-3 to TRBJ2-7, with a tentative D call TRBD2 (6 bases). The CDR3 is 13 residues long. V dropped 5 bases and J dropped 2 bases, with 10 bases sitting between them. From germline, CDR1 is MNHEY and CDR2 SVGEGT. CDR3 sequence (DNA): TGTGCCAGCAGTCAGCCGGGAGCCTACGAGCAGTACTTC. Amino acid sequence: CASSQPGAYEQYF.

The V gene is TRBV21-1, the J gene TRBJ2-4; the table assigns TRBD1, which was not confirmed against the DNA. TRBV21-1 is shown as a pseudogene. The CDR3 length is 19 residues. This CDR3 is CASSICFRCSGIAKNIQYF. Here the CDR3 DNA reads TGTGCCAGCAGCATCTGCTTTAGGTGTTCAGGGATAGCCAAAAACATTCAGTACTTC.

The J gene is TRBJ1-3, the V gene TRBV29-1, with D tentatively TRBD1 (5 bases). Trimming shortened V by 2 bases and J by 4 bases, and 9 bases separated the two germline ends. The CDR3 totals 13 residues. The V gene's germline CDR1 is SQVTM and CDR2 ANQGSEA. CDR3 nucleotide sequence: TGCAGCGTTGAACCAGGGTCGGGAAACACCATATATTTT. Translation: CSVEPGSGNTIYF.

The chain couples TRBV3-1 (or the pseudogene TRBV3-2) to TRBJ2-3; 9 nucleotides match TRBD2. Germline V lookup: CDR1 LGHDT, CDR2 YNNKEL (reference sequence). There are 15 residues in the CDR3. With V trimmed by 3 bases and J by 5 bases, 6 bases remained unmatched. The CDR3 bases are TGTGCCAGCAGCCATACGCGGGGGGGCGGAGATACGCAGTATTTT. Protein: CASSHTRGGGDTQYF.

The chain joins TRBV30 to TRBJ1-5; D not resolved. CDR1 is GTSNPN and CDR2 is SVGIG in the germline V gene (reference sequence). V dropped 4 bases and J dropped 7 bases, with 11 bases sitting between them. The CDR3 extends over 12 amino acids. CDR3 nucleotide sequence: TGTGCCTGGAATATCCCGGGACAGCCCCAGCATTTT. This translates into CAWNIPGQPQHF.

The chain links TRBV6-6 to TRBJ2-7, with 10 bases that match TRBD1. The CDR3 has 18 amino acids. CDR1 is MNHNY, CDR2 SVGAGI, per germline (reference sequence). V shed 5 bases, J shed 0 bases, and the junction held 13 bases outside the gene matches. The CDR3 loop is CASSRRPGQGKGSYEQYF. DNA of the CDR3: TGTGCCAGCAGTCGAAGACCGGGACAGGGGAAGGGCTCCTACGAGCAGTACTTC.

V is TRBV18 and J is TRBJ2-5; no reliable D call. In germline, CDR1 is KGHSH, CDR2 LQKENI. V was clipped by 1 base and J by 2 bases, with 8 bases between them. This CDR3 has 14 residues. CDR3 sequence reads: CASSPLLTQETQYF. The CDR3 DNA sequence: TGTGCCAGCTCACCACTTCTCACTCAAGAGACCCAGTACTTC.

V is TRBV7-9 and J is TRBJ1-6; TRBD1 aligns across 8 bases. The germline gives CDR1 SEHNR, CDR2 FQNEAQ (reference sequence). CDR3 length: 15 residues. V shed 5 bases, J shed 9 bases, and the junction held 9 bases outside the gene matches. CDR3 sequence reads: CASSPGQGRTSPLHF. DNA for the CDR3: TGTGCCAGCAGCCCCGGACAGGGCCGGACTTCACCCCTCCACTTT.

V usage is TRBV27 and J usage is TRBJ1-2; TRBD1 agrees at 11 bases. Germline CDR1 is MNHEY and CDR2 is SMNVEV (reference sequence). The ends lost 4 bases at V and 3 bases at J; junction bases unmatched: 7. This CDR3 region has 16 residues. CDR3 bases: TGTGCCAGCAGTTCCCCCAGGACAGGGGGCCACTATGGCTACACCTTC. Translated: CASSSPRTGGHYGYTF.